What follows are 9 T cell receptor beta chains derived from one specimen sequenced in a study of shared clonotypes between healthy human individuals. This table comes from immunoSEQ multiplex PCR, and its TCRdb copy is limited to in-frame clones, with some not included. The data show some 2.1 million clones, 90% to 95% seen once. Sequencing used naive CD4+ T cells sorted from blood. Subset reported: CD45RA+ positively selected. The receptors here all came from a man between 18 and 29 years old in good health.

CDR3 DNA: TGTGCCTTTCAGGCAGGGGAGGGTGGCTACACCTTC. It encodes CAFQAGEGGYTF. V is TRBV10-3 and J is TRBJ1-2; perhaps TRBD1 as D (6 bases). The V end was cut by 11 bases, the J end by 7 bases, with 17 bases between. Germline V gene data show CDR1 as ENHRY and CDR2 as SYGVKD. This CDR3 is built from 12 residues.

The chain recombines TRBV2 with TRBJ2-7; D is unclear. Germline CDR1 and CDR2: SNHLY and FYNNEI. The CDR3 totals 11 residues. Trimming left V 8 bases short and J 1 base short, with 6 bases between. CDR3 in amino acids: CASLASYEQYF. The CDR3 nucleotides read TGTGCCAGCCTCGCTTCCTACGAGCAGTACTTC.

This clone is a singleton in its sample. The rearrangement links TRBV7-8 to TRBJ2-7, with a tentative D call TRBD1 (5 bases). From germline, CDR1 is SGHVS and CDR2 FQNEAQ. The V end lost 4 bases, the J end lost 3 bases, and 16 bases lay between the germline ends. The CDR3 is made up of 15 amino acids. Here the CDR3 DNA reads TGTGCCAGCAGCTACAACAGGAGAAGTAACTACGAGCAGTACTTC. Its protein is CASSYNRRSNYEQYF.

This sequence joins TRBV15 and TRBJ1-2, with D unclear. This CDR3 contains 13 residues. Trimming took off 1 base at V and 8 bases at J, with 11 bases between the two ends. Germline V gene data show CDR1 as LNHNV and CDR2 as YYDKDF (reference sequence). CDR3 region: CATSRGTQRGYTF. The CDR3 DNA is TGTGCCACCAGCAGAGGAACTCAGCGCGGCTACACCTTC.

The V call is TRBV7-8, the J call TRBJ2-7; TRBD2 aligns across 13 bases. Trimming removed 5 bases from V and 5 bases from J; junction bases left unmatched: 9. The CDR3 runs to 16 residues. Looked up from germline, CDR1 is SGHVS and CDR2 is FQNEAQ. The CDR3, as DNA: TGTGCCAGCAGCGCGACTAGCGGGAGGTCCCTCCACGAGCAGTACTTC. The encoded protein is CASSATSGRSLHEQYF.

The CDR3 DNA reads TGTGCCTGGACCCACACCTTGACTAGCGGGAGTATGGATACGCAGTATTTT. It specifies CAWTHTLTSGSMDTQYF. The chain joins TRBV30 to TRBJ2-3; 12 nucleotides match TRBD2. Germline V gene sequence: CDR1 GTSNPN, CDR2 SVGIG (reference sequence). With 4 bases clipped from V and 6 bases from J, the junction kept 14 bases outside the gene matches. The CDR3 covers 17 residues.

The chain couples TRBV11-2 to TRBJ2-1; D not resolved. Trimming removed 0 bases from V and 8 bases from J, with 17 bases in between. Germline lookup yields CDR1 SGHAT and CDR2 FQNNGV. This CDR3 has 16 residues. The CDR3 loop reads CASSLEGSLLGHEQFF. In DNA form, the CDR3 reads TGTGCCAGCAGCTTAGAAGGATCTCTCTTGGGCCATGAGCAGTTCTTC.

This rearrangement joins TRBV18 to TRBJ2-7, with 8 bases lining up with TRBD2. Germline lookup yields CDR1 KGHSH and CDR2 LQKENI. The CDR3 totals 15 residues. Trimming removed 3 bases from V and 0 bases from J; junction bases left unmatched: 4. CDR3 in amino acids: CASSPALAGSYEQYF. In DNA, the CDR3 is TGTGCCAGCTCACCCGCCCTAGCGGGCTCCTACGAGCAGTACTTC.

Comments on this clone: Other DNA sequences in the same sample also yield this CDR3. J is TRBJ1-1 and V is TRBV7-2; D call uncertain. CDR3 size: 13 residues. CDR1 and CDR2 from the germline V gene are SGHTA and FQGNSA. Trimming took 0 bases from V and 0 from J, leaving 2 bases between them. CDR3 DNA sequence: TGTGCCAGCAGCTTAGCCATGAACACTGAAGCTTTCTTT. Protein sequence: CASSLAMNTEAFF.